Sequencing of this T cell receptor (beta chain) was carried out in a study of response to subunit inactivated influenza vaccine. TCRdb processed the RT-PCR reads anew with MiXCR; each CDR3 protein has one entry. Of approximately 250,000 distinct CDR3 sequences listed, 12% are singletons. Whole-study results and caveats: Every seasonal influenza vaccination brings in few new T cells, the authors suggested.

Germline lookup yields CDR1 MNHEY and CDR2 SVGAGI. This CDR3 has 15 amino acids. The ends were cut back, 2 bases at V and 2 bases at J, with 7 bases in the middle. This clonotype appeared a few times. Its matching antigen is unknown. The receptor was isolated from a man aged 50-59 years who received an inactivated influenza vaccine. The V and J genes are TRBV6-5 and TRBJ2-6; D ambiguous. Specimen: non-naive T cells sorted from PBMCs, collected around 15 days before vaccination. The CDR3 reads CASSYGSPGANVLTF. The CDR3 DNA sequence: TGTGCCAGCAGTTACGGTTCGCCTGGGGCCAACGTCCTGACTTTC.